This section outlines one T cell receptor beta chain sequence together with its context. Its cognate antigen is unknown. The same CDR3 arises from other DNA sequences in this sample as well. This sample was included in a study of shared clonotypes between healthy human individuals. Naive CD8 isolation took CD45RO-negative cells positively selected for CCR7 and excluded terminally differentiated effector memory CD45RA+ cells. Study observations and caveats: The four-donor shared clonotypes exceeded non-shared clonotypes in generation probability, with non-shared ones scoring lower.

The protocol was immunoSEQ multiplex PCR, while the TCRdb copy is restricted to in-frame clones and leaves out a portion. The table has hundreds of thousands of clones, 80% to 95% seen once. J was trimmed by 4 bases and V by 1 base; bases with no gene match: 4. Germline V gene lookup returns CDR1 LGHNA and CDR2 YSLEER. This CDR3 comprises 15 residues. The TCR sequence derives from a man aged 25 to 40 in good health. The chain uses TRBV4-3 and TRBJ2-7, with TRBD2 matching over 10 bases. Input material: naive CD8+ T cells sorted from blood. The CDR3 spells CASSQGLAGVYEQYF. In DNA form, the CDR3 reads TGCGCCAGCAGCCAAGGGCTAGCGGGAGTTTACGAGCAGTACTTC.